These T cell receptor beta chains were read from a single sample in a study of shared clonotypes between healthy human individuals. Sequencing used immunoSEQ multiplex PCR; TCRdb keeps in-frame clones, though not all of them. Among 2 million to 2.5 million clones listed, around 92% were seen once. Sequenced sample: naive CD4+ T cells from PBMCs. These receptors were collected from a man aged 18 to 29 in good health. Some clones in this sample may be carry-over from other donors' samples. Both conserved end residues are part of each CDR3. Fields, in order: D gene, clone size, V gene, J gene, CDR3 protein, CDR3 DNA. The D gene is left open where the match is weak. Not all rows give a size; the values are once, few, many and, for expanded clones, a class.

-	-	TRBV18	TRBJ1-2	CASSRDTQGTNYGYTF	TGTGCCAGCTCACGGGACACTCAGGGGACTAACTATGGCTACACCTTC
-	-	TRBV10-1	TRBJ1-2	CASSEDKVFGDGKNYGYTF	TGCGCCAGCAGTGAGGATAAGGTTTTCGGGGATGGTAAGAACTATGGCTACACCTTC
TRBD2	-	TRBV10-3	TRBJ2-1	CATSFRTSSFSYNEQFF	TGTGCCACCTCTTTCCGGACTAGCTCCTTCTCCTACAATGAGCAGTTCTTC
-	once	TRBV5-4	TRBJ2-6	CASSLDGGSLGKGANVLTF	TGTGCCAGCAGCTTGGATGGGGGGAGTTTAGGGAAAGGGGCCAACGTCCTGACTTTC
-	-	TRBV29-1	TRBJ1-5	CSVEEGRGQPQHF	TGCAGCGTTGAAGAGGGGCGAGGTCAGCCCCAGCATTTT
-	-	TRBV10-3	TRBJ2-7	CAISESRYEQYF	TGTGCCATCAGTGAGTCCCGATACGAGCAGTACTTC
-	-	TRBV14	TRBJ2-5	CASSLPGLWGIETQYF	TGTGCCAGCAGCCTCCCGGGACTTTGGGGGATCGAGACCCAGTACTTC
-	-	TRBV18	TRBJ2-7	CASSPQGGYEQYF	TGTGCCAGCTCACCCCAGGGAGGCTACGAGCAGTACTTC
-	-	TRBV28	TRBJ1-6	CASSLGFPLHF	TGTGCCAGCAGTTTGGGTTTTCCCCTCCACTTT
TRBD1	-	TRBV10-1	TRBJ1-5	CASRIKTGANQPQHF	TGCGCCAGCAGAATTAAGACAGGGGCCAATCAGCCCCAGCATTTT
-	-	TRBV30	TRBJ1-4	CAWSADRTFSTNEKLFF	TGTGCCTGGAGTGCGGACCGGACTTTTTCAACTAATGAAAAACTGTTTTTT
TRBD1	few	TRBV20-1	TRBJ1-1	CSGTGETEAFF	TGCAGTGGGACAGGGGAGACTGAAGCTTTCTTT
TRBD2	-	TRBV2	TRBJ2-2	CASTAGGDTGELFF	TGTGCCAGCACGGCGGGAGGGGACACCGGGGAGCTGTTTTTT
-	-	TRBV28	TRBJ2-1	CASTKAGEASDEQFF	TGTGCCAGCACCAAGGCAGGGGAGGCATCGGATGAGCAGTTCTTC
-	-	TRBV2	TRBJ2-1	CASSEGTAEQFF	TGTGCCAGCAGTGAAGGGACAGCAGAGCAGTTCTTC
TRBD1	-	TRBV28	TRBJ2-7	CASLGTGSSYEQYF	TGTGCCAGCTTAGGGACAGGGAGTTCCTACGAGCAGTACTTC
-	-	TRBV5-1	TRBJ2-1	CASSLDANNEQFF	TGCGCCAGCAGCTTGGATGCCAACAATGAGCAGTTCTTC
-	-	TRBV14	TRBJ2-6	CASSLAYGRSGANVLTF	TGTGCCAGCAGCCTCGCCTACGGGAGATCTGGGGCCAACGTCCTGACTTTC
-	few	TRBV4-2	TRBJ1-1	CASSQDRVNTEAFF	TGTGCCAGCAGCCAAGACAGGGTGAACACTGAAGCTTTCTTT
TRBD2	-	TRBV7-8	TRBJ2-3	CASSSLTSGRSTDTQYF	TGTGCCAGCAGCTCCCTGACTAGCGGGAGATCCACAGATACGCAGTATTTT
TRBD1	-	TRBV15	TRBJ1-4	CATSREGQHNEKLFF	TGTGCCACCAGCAGAGAGGGACAGCACAATGAAAAACTGTTTTTT
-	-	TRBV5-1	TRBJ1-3	CASSGTFSSGNTIYF	TGCGCCAGCAGCGGGACCTTCTCCTCTGGAAACACCATATATTTT
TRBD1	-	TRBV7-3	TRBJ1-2	CASSSQQGASGYTF	TGTGCCAGCAGCTCGCAACAGGGGGCGTCTGGCTACACCTTC
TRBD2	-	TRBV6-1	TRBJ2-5	CASSGTSGQETQYF	TGTGCCAGCAGTGGGACTAGCGGACAAGAGACCCAGTACTTC
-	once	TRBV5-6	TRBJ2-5	CASSRGETQYF	TGTGCCAGCAGCCGTGGGGAGACCCAGTACTTC
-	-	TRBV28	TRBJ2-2	CASSQMWGVPANTGELFF	TGTGCCAGCAGCCAAATGTGGGGGGTCCCCGCGAACACCGGGGAGCTGTTTTTT
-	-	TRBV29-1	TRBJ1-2	CSVAQGHYGYTF	TGCAGCGTAGCTCAGGGACACTATGGCTACACCTTC
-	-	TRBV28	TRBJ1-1	CASSLRWPEAFF	TGTGCCAGCAGTTTAAGATGGCCCGAAGCTTTCTTT
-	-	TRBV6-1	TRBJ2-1	CASSGLGLKNNEQFF	TGTGCCAGCAGTGGATTAGGACTTAAAAACAATGAGCAGTTCTTC
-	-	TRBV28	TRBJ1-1	CASSLWGFTEAFF	TGTGCCAGCAGTTTATGGGGTTTCACTGAAGCTTTCTTT
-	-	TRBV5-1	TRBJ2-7	CASSSGGYEQYF	TGCGCCAGCAGCTCTGGGGGCTACGAGCAGTACTTC
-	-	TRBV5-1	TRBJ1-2	CASSLEVDYGYTF	TGCGCCAGCAGCTTGGAGGTTGACTATGGCTACACCTTC
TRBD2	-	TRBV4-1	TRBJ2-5	CASSQGLAGAQETQYF	TGCGCCAGCAGCCAGGGACTAGCGGGCGCACAAGAGACCCAGTACTTC
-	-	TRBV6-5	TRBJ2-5	CASSFGGQETQYF	TGTGCCAGCAGTTTCGGCGGTCAAGAGACCCAGTACTTC
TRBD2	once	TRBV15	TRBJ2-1	CATRGLAGYNEQFF	TGTGCCACCAGAGGACTAGCGGGGTACAATGAGCAGTTCTTC